The clone carrying this T cell receptor (beta chain) was seen once. Its target is unknown. The sample comes from a study of PD-1 blockade in mismatch repair-deficient tumors. Study as a whole: Patients had over ten mismatch repair-deficient cancer types and were previously treated and progressing.

The CDR3 extends over 23 amino acids. Germline V gene sequence: CDR1 SQVTM, CDR2 ANQGSEA. The J segment lost 0 bases and the V segment lost 7 bases, leaving 28 bases of the junction unmatched. TCRs were sequenced from three patients responding to pembrolizumab. Profiled with immunoSEQ multiplex PCR; TCRdb holds only in-frame clones, not every one. Of about 16,000 clones listed, around 82% were seen once; the top ten hold 15% to 20%. Overall study results and limits: Tumor-resident clones, often absent from pretreatment blood, expanded after pembrolizumab and then contracted.

This receptor was taken from an adult with mismatch repair-deficient cancer. The gene calls are TRBV29-1 and TRBJ2-6; 9 bases map to TRBD2. Source: PBMCs, taken before pembrolizumab treatment. CDR3 region: CSAPEVLAGRLMPFRSGANVLTF. DNA of the CDR3: TGCAGCGCACCGGAGGTCCTAGCGGGACGCCTGATGCCCTTTCGCTCTGGGGCCAACGTCCTGACTTTC.